These 22 T cell receptor beta chains originate from one sample sequenced in a study of blood T cell repertoires in COVID-19. TCRdb's table, derived via immunoSEQ multiplex PCR, lists solely in-frame clones and lacks some. The sample lists approximately 150,000 clones, about 88% seen once, with about 2.6% in the top ten. Material for sequencing was peripheral blood. These receptors originate from a human donor with acute or convalescent COVID-19. The donor label of this sample is uncertain.

This sequence joins TRBV19 and TRBJ1-2; the match to TRBD1 covers 7 bases. Germline assignment: CDR1 LNHDA and CDR2 SQIVND (reference sequence). This CDR3 has 14 amino acids. Trimming at V came to 6 bases and at J to 8 bases, leaving 12 bases not matched to a gene. The CDR3 DNA is TGTGCCAGTAGGACCAGGACAGGCGACGAGGGCTACACCTTC. Amino acid sequence: CASRTRTGDEGYTF.

V gene TRBV12-3 or TRBV12-4 combines with J gene TRBJ2-1; D is uncertain. Trimming took 4 bases from V and 6 from J, leaving 10 bases between them. CDR3 length: 13 amino acids. The CDR3 region has the DNA TGTGCCAGCAGTTGGTTAAACTTCAATGAGCAGTTCTTC. This codes for CASSWLNFNEQFF.

This chain connects TRBV28 to TRBJ1-2; 7 positions agree with TRBD1. V dropped 5 bases and J dropped 0; count of bases not matched to a gene: 6. The CDR3 consists of 15 residues. Germline V lookup: CDR1 MDHEN, CDR2 SYDVKM. CDR3 DNA: TGTGCCAGCAGTCCTCCGGGACAGCCTAACTATGGCTACACCTTC. It specifies CASSPPGQPNYGYTF.

This clone appeared once. At one end the junction does not follow the germline gene, possibly because of a read error. The chain carries TRBV13 and TRBJ1-6; 7 bases fit TRBD1. The CDR3 length is 17 residues. Germline CDR1 is PRHDT and CDR2 is FYEKMQ (reference sequence). In DNA, the CDR3 is TGTGCCAGCAGCCTAGGGGGACAGTCAACCTATAATTCACCCCTCCACTTT. Protein product: CASSLGGQSTYNSPLHF.

The rearrangement links TRBV18 to TRBJ2-5; D ambiguous. The V end was cut by 2 bases, the J end by 5 bases, with 9 bases between. In germline, CDR1 is KGHSH, CDR2 LQKENI. The length of the CDR3 is 13 residues. CDR3 sequence (DNA): TGTGCCAGCTCACCATTGCAGAGGGAGACCCAGTACTTC. Residues: CASSPLQRETQYF.

This chain uses TRBV11-3 with TRBJ2-3; 8 bases agree with TRBD2. The ends lost 1 base at V and 3 bases at J; junction bases unmatched: 9. The V gene's germline CDR1 is SGHNT and CDR2 YENEEA. The CDR3 is 17 amino acids. Here the CDR3 DNA reads TGTGCCAGCAGCTTAGGGGTTGCGGGGGGTAATACAGATACGCAGTATTTT. It translates to CASSLGVAGGNTDTQYF.

This clone has just one count. V is TRBV5-4 and J is TRBJ2-7; D unresolved. The V gene's germline CDR1 is SGHNT and CDR2 YYREEE (reference sequence). The CDR3 sequence is 11 residues long. Trimming took 3 bases from V and 2 from J, leaving 3 bases between them. CDR3 in DNA: TGTGCCAGCAGCTCCGCCTACGAGCAGTACTTC. Its translation is CASSSAYEQYF. Full variable domain (outside the CDR3, taken from reference TRBV5-4 and TRBJ2-7): ETGVTQSPTHLIKTRGQQVTLRCSSQSGHNTVSWYQQALGQGPQFIFQYYREEENGRGNFPPRFSGLQFPNYSSELNVNALELDDSALYLCASSSAYEQYFGPGTRLTVT.

The V and J genes are TRBV11-3 and TRBJ1-4; 9 bases match TRBD1. V was clipped by 5 bases and J by 5 bases; unmatched bases: 9. From germline, CDR1 is SGHNT and CDR2 YENEEA. The CDR3 length is 16 residues. CDR3 region: CASSPRDRDPNEKLFF. As DNA, the CDR3 is TGTGCCAGCAGCCCACGGGACAGGGATCCAAATGAAAAACTGTTTTTT.

The chain carries TRBV28 and TRBJ1-5; 9 positions agree with TRBD1. Unmatched junction bases numbered 9, after V lost 6 bases and J lost 0 bases. The CDR3 consists of 17 residues. In germline, CDR1 is MDHEN, CDR2 SYDVKM. The CDR3 reads CASSPDRGLYSNQPQHF. CDR3 DNA: TGTGCCAGCAGCCCGGACAGGGGCCTTTATAGCAATCAGCCCCAGCATTTT.

J is TRBJ2-3 and V is TRBV5-1; TRBD2 matches at 8 bases. The CDR3 is made up of 16 amino acids. V lost 4 bases and J lost 1; bases outside the gene matches: 8. Germline CDR1 and CDR2: SGHRS and YFSETQ. CDR3 sequence: CASSLGSSGGTDTQYF. CDR3 coding DNA: TGCGCCAGCAGCCTGGGTAGTAGCGGGGGCACAGATACGCAGTATTTT.

This chain links TRBV7-2 with TRBJ2-1; 7 bases line up with TRBD2. Germline V gives CDR1 SGHTA, CDR2 FQGNSA. CDR3 length: 15 residues. V was clipped by 3 bases and J by 1 base; unmatched bases: 3. The CDR3 is CASSFQAGSYNEQFF. The DNA for the CDR3 is TGTGCCAGCAGCTTCCAAGCGGGATCCTACAATGAGCAGTTCTTC.

The rearrangement links TRBV27 to TRBJ1-5, with a possible D match to TRBD1 (6 bases). The V end was cut by 0 bases, the J end by 2 bases, with 17 bases between. The germline gives CDR1 MNHEY, CDR2 SMNVEV (reference sequence). The CDR3 has 18 amino acids. The CDR3 region has the DNA TGTGCCAGCAGTTTATCTTTCCCAGGGGAGGGTGGCAATCAGCCCCAGCATTTT. Amino acid sequence: CASSLSFPGEGGNQPQHF.

The chain couples TRBV7-2 to TRBJ2-2; D might be TRBD1 (6 bases). The germline V gene encodes CDR1 SGHTA and CDR2 FQGNSA. The CDR3 runs 15 residues. Trimming left V 4 bases short and J 3 bases short, with 12 bases between. CDR3 nucleotides: TGTGCCAGCAGCTCACAGGGTGCATACACCGGGGAGCTGTTTTTT. Amino acid sequence: CASSSQGAYTGELFF.

J is TRBJ2-7 and V is TRBV5-4, with TRBD1 matching over 8 bases. CDR1 is SGHNT and CDR2 is YYREEE in the germline V gene (reference sequence). The junction had 4 bases not matched to a gene; V was cut back by 4 bases and J by 1 base. This CDR3 contains 14 residues. CDR3 sequence (DNA): TGTGCCAGCAGCGCAGGACAGGGTTCCTACGAGCAGTACGTC. Its protein product is CASSAGQGSYEQYV.

This clone showed up just a few times. V and J are TRBV19 and TRBJ2-2, with D possibly matching TRBD2 (5 bases). The CDR3 is 16 amino acids. From germline, CDR1 is LNHDA and CDR2 SQIVND (reference sequence). V dropped 1 base and J dropped 0 bases, with 9 bases sitting between them. CDR3 protein: CASSIGETTNTGELFF. CDR3 in DNA: TGTGCCAGTAGTATAGGGGAGACGACGAACACCGGGGAGCTGTTTTTT.

The V gene is TRBV7-9, the J gene TRBJ2-3; 7 nucleotides line up with TRBD2. V gave up 3 bases and J gave up 5 bases; unmatched junction bases: 11. CDR3 length equals 16 residues. Germline-derived CDR1 and CDR2 are SEHNR and FQNEAQ (reference sequence). CDR3 residues: CASSLGNSGIEDTQYF. The CDR3 bases are TGTGCCAGCAGCTTGGGGAACAGCGGGATAGAAGATACGCAGTATTTT.

The CDR3 sequence is CASSQVWTDTDTQYF. The CDR3 DNA reads as TGTGCCAGCAGCCAGGTATGGACAGACACAGATACGCAGTATTTT. The chain joins TRBV7-9 to TRBJ2-3, with a tentative D call TRBD1 (6 bases). The germline V and J ends were trimmed by 5 bases and 2 bases, with 14 bases remaining between them. Per germline, CDR1 SEHNR and CDR2 FQNEAQ (reference sequence). This CDR3 has 15 amino acids.

This rearrangement joins TRBV19 to TRBJ1-2, with a tentative D call TRBD1 (5 bases). Germline loops: CDR1 LNHDA, CDR2 SQIVND (reference sequence). This CDR3 is 14 amino acids long. The V end lost 5 bases, the J end lost 6 bases, and 16 bases lay between the germline ends. In DNA, the CDR3 is TGTGCCAGTAGTCCAACGGGGGGGATCAATGGCTACACCTTC. Encoded protein: CASSPTGGINGYTF.

This clone was counted only a few times. The chain's CDR3 is CASSTRGDTNYGYTF. As DNA, the CDR3 is TGCGCCAGCAGCACCCGGGGGGACACTAACTATGGCTACACCTTC. The J gene is TRBJ1-2, the V gene TRBV5-1; tentatively, D is TRBD1 (6 bases). The CDR3 runs 15 residues. The germline V gene encodes CDR1 SGHRS and CDR2 YFSETQ. The germline V and J ends were trimmed by 4 bases and 0 bases, with 13 bases remaining between them.

The chain carries TRBV6-2 or TRBV6-3 and TRBJ2-3; TRBD2 aligns across 9 bases. J lost 1 base, V lost 6 bases, and 20 bases had no gene match. The CDR3 runs to 20 residues. The germline CDR1 and CDR2 sequences are MNHEY and SVGEGT. CDR3 nucleotide sequence: TGTGCCAGCAGCCATTTGCTAGCGGGAATTTCTATGAAGGGCACAGATACGCAGTATTTT. Protein sequence: CASSHLLAGISMKGTDTQYF.

The chain employs TRBV24-1 and TRBJ2-5, with D possibly TRBD1 on 5 matching bases. Between the trimmed V and J ends, which lost 3 bases and 0 bases, there was a span of 22 bases. Germline-derived CDR1 and CDR2 are KGHDR and SFDVKD. The length of the CDR3 is 19 residues. In DNA form, the CDR3 reads TGTGCCACCAGTGATCCTGCCCCAGGGCCGCGAACCTACCAAGAGACCCAGTACTTC. It specifies CATSDPAPGPRTYQETQYF.

The chain recombines TRBV24-1 with TRBJ2-3; 8 bases line up with TRBD2. Germline CDR1 is KGHDR and CDR2 is SFDVKD. The CDR3 has 17 residues. V shed 1 base, J shed 1 base, and the junction held 6 bases outside the gene matches. The CDR3 loop is CATSDFGSGAGTDTQYF. DNA of the CDR3: TGTGCCACCAGTGATTTTGGTAGCGGGGCGGGCACAGATACGCAGTATTTT.